Sequencing of this T cell receptor (beta chain) was carried out in a study of shared clonotypes between healthy human individuals. Study-level results: Sorted-subset samples were not fully sequenced, rarefaction indicated.

With V trimmed by 4 bases and J by 5 bases, 4 bases remained unmatched. Germline-derived CDR1 and CDR2 are LGHNT and FRNRAP. The CDR3 consists of 13 residues. Researchers partitioned CD4+ cells into CD45RA+ naive and CD45RA-negative memory subsets. Tens of thousands of T cell genomes (about 0.2 ug DNA) went into each sorted-subset replicate. TCRdb's table, derived via immunoSEQ multiplex PCR, lists solely in-frame clones and lacks some. The sample lists roughly 2,500,000 clones, roughly 93% occurring once. About this clone itself: The antigen is unknown.

The sequenced sample consisted of naive CD4+ T cells from PBMCs. Subset noted: CD45RA+ positively selected. The sequence was collected from a man aged 18 to 29 in good health. Some clones in this sample may be carry-over from other donors' samples. V usage is TRBV12-5 and J usage is TRBJ1-2; TRBD1 matches at 7 bases. This chain's CDR3 is CASGSSGQYGYTF. CDR3 coding DNA: TGTGCTAGTGGTTCGTCGGGACAGTATGGCTACACCTTC.